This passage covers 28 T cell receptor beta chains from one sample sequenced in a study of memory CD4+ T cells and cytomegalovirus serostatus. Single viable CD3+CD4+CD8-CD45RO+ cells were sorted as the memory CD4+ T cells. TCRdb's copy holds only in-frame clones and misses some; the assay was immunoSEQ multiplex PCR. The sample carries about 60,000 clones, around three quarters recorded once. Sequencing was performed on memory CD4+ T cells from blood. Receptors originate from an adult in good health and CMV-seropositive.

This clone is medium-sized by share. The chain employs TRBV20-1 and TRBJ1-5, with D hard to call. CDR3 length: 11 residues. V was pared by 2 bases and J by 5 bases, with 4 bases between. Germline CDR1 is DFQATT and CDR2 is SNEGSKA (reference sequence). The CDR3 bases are TGCAGTGCTAGATTGTATCAGCCCCAGCATTTT. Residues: CSARLYQPQHF.

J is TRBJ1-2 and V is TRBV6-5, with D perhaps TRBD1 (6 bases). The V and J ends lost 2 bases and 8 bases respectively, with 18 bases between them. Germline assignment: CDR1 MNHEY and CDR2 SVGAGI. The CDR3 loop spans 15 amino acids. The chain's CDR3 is CASSYGPGHPRGYTF. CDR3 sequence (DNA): TGTGCCAGCAGTTACGGCCCGGGACACCCTAGAGGCTACACCTTC.

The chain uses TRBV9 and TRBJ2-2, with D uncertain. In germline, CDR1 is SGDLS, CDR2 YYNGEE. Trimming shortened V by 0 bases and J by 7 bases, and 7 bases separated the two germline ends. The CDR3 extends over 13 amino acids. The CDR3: CASSVDMVGELFF. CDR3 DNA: TGTGCCAGCAGCGTAGACATGGTCGGGGAGCTGTTTTTT.

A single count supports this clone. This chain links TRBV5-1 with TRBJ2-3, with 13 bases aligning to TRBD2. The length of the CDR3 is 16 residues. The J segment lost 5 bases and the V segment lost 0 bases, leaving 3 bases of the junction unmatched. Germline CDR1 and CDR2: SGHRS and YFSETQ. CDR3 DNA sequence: TGCGCCAGCAGCTTGGCACTAGCGGGAGGGGGAGATACGCAGTATTTT. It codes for CASSLALAGGGDTQYF.

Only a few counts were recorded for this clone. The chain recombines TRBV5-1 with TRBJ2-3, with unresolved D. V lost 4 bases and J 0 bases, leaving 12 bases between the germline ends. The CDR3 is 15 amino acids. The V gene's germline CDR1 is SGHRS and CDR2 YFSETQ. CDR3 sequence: CASSINAASTDTQYF. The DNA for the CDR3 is TGCGCCAGCAGCATCAACGCTGCTAGCACAGATACGCAGTATTTT.

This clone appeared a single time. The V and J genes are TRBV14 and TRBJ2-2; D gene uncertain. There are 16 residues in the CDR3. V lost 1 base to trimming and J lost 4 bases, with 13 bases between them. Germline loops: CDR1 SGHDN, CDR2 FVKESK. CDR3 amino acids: CASSQVSPRSTGELFF. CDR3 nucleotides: TGTGCCAGCAGCCAAGTTAGTCCCAGGAGCACCGGGGAGCTGTTTTTT.

The CDR3: CASSSAGEGEQFF. The CDR3 DNA reads as TGTGCCAGCAGTTCAGCGGGAGAGGGTGAGCAGTTCTTC. The rearrangement uses TRBV27 and TRBJ2-1; 8 positions agree with TRBD2. Germline V gene sequence: CDR1 MNHEY, CDR2 SMNVEV (reference sequence). The CDR3 runs to 13 residues. V was clipped by 4 bases and J by 9 bases; unmatched bases: 5.

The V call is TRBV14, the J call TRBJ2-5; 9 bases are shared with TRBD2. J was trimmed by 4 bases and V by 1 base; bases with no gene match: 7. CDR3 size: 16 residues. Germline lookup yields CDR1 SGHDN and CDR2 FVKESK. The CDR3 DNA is TGTGCCAGCAGCCAAGGGTCTAGCGGGATAGCAGAGACCCAGTACTTC. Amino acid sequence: CASSQGSSGIAETQYF.

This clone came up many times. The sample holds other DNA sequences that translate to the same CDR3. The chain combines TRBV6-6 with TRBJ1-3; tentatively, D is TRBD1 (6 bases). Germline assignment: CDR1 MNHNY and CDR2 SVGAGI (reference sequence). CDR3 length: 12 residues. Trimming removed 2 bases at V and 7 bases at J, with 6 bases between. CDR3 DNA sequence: TGTGCCAGCAGTTACCAGGGGAACACCATATATTTT. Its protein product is CASSYQGNTIYF.

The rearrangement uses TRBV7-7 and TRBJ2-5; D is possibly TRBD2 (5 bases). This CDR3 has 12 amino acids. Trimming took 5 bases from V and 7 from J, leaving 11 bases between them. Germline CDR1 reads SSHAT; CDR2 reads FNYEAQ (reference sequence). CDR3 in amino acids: CASSTDAGTQYF. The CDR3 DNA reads TGTGCCAGCAGCACAGACGCGGGGACCCAGTACTTC.

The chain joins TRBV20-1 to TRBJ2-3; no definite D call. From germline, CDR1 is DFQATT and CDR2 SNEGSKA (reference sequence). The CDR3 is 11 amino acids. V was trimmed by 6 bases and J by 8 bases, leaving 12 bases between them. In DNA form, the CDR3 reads TGCAGTGCAGAGGCTGGTGGTACGCAGTATTTT. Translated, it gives CSAEAGGTQYF.

The CDR3 DNA reads as TGCAGCGTCCAACCGACAGGGCTCGAGCAGTACTTC. It yields the protein CSVQPTGLEQYF. This chain uses TRBV29-1 with TRBJ2-7, with 7 bases lining up with TRBD1. CDR1 and CDR2 from the germline V gene are SQVTM and ANQGSEA. The CDR3 length is 12 residues. The V segment lost 6 bases and the J segment 6 bases; nucleotides outside the gene matches: 8.

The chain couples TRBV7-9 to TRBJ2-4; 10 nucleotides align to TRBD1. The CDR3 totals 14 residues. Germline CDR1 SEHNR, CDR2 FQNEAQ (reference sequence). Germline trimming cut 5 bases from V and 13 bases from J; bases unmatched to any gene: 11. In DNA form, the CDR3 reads TGTGCCAGCAGCCCCATAGGGGACAGGGGATTACAGTACTTC. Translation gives CASSPIGDRGLQYF.

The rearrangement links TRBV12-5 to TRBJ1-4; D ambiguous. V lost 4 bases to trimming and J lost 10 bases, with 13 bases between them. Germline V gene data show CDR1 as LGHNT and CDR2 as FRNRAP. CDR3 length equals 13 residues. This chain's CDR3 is CASGSPPESKLFF. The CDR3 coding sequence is TGTGCTAGTGGTTCCCCCCCCGAGTCAAAACTGTTTTTT.

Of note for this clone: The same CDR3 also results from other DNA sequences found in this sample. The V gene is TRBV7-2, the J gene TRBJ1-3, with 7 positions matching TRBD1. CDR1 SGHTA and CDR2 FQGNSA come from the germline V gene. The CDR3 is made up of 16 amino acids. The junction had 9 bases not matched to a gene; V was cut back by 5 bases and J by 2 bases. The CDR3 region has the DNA TGTGCCAGCAGCCCGCAAGGACAGGTGGCTGGAAACACCATATATTTT. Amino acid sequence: CASSPQGQVAGNTIYF.

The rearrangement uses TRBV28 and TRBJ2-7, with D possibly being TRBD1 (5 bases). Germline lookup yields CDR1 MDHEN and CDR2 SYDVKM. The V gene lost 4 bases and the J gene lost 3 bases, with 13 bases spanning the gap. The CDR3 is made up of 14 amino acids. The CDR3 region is CASSSTRQHYEQYF. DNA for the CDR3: TGTGCCAGCAGTTCGACGAGACAGCACTACGAGCAGTACTTC.

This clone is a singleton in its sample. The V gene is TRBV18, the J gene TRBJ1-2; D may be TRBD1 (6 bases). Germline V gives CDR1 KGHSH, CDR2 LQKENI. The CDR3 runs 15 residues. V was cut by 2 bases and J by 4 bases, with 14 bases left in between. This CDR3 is CASSPVEGGSYGYTF. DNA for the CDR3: TGTGCCAGCTCACCAGTGGAGGGGGGGAGCTATGGCTACACCTTC.

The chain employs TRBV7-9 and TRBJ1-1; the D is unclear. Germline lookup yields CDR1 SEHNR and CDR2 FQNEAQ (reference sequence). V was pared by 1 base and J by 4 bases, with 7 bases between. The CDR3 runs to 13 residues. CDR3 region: CASSLELGTEAFF. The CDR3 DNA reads TGTGCCAGCAGCTTAGAATTGGGCACTGAAGCTTTCTTT.

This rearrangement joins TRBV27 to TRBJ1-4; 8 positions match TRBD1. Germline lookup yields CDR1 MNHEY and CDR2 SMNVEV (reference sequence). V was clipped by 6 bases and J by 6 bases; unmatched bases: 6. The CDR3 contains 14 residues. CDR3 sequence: CASRRRGQDEKLFF. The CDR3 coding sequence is TGTGCCAGCAGACGCAGGGGGCAGGATGAAAAACTGTTTTTT.

CDR3 region: CAWSSSGNSPLHF. CDR3 sequence (DNA): TGTGCCTGGAGTTCCTCGGGTAATTCACCCCTCCACTTT. V and J are TRBV30 and TRBJ1-6, with D uncertain. Per germline, CDR1 GTSNPN and CDR2 SVGIG (reference sequence). With 2 bases removed from V and 6 bases from J, the gap between germline ends came to 8 bases. This CDR3 comprises 13 residues.

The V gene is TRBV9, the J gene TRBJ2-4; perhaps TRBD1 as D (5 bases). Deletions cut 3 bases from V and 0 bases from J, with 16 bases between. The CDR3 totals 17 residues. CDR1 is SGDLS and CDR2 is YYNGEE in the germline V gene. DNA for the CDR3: TGTGCCAGCAGCGCCCCCTTAGGGGATCTAGCCAAAAACATTCAGTACTTC. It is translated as CASSAPLGDLAKNIQYF.

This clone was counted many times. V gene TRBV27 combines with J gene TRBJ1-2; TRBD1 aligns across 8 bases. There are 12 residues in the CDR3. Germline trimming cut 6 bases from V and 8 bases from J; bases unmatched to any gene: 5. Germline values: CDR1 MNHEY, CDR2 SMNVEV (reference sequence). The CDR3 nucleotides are TGTGCCAGCAGCGGACAGGGTTTCGGCTACACCTTC. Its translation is CASSGQGFGYTF.

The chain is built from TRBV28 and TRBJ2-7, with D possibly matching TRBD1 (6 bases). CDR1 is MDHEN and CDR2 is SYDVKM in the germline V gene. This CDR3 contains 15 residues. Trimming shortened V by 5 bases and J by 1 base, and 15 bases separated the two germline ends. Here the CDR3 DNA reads TGTGCCAGCAGTCTGGGGGCAGGTGGGTCCTACGAGCAGTACTTC. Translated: CASSLGAGGSYEQYF. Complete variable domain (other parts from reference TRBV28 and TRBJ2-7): DVKVTQSSRYLVKRTGEKVFLECVQDMDHENMFWYRQDPGLGLRLIYFSYDVKMKEKGDIPEGYSVSREKKERFSLILESASTNQTSMYLCASSLGAGGSYEQYFGPGTRLTVT.

This CDR3 reads CASSQEADSNQPQHF. DNA for the CDR3: TGCGCCAGCAGCCAAGAGGCGGATAGCAATCAGCCCCAGCATTTT. This chain links TRBV4-3 with TRBJ1-5; no reliable D call. Germline V CDR1 and CDR2: LGHNA, YSLEER. V was shortened by 0 bases and J by 0 bases, with 6 bases between the two germline ends. The CDR3 is 15 amino acids.

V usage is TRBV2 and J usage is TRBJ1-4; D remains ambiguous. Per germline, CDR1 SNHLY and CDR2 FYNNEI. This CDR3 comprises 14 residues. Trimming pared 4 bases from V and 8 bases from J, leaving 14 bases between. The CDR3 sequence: CASSGFGPREKLFF. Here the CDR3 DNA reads TGTGCCAGCAGTGGGTTCGGTCCTCGGGAAAAACTGTTTTTT.

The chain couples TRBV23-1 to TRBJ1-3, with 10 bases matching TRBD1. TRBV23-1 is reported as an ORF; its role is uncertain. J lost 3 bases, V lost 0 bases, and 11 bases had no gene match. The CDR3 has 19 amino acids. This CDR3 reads CASSQSRDRGLPGGNTIYF. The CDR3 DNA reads TGCGCCAGCAGTCAATCGCGGGACAGGGGCCTCCCAGGTGGAAACACCATATATTTT.

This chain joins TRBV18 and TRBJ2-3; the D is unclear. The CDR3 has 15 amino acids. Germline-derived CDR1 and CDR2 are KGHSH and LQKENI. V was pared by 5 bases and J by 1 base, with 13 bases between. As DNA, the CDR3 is TGTGCCAGCTCAAACCAGGTGAAGGGCACAGATACGCAGTATTTT. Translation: CASSNQVKGTDTQYF.

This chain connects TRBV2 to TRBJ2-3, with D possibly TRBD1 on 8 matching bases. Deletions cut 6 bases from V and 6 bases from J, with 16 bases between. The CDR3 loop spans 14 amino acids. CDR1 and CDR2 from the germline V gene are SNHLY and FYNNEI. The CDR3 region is CASSPQGEGDTQYF. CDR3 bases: TGTGCCAGCAGCCCACAGGGGGAGGGGGATACGCAGTATTTT.